The clone carrying this TCR beta chain was counted a few times. The antigen is unknown. Mismatch repair deficiency was confirmed in all patients, by PCR or immunohistochemistry. TCRs were sequenced from a few patients responding to pembrolizumab. These data belong to a study of PD-1 blockade in mismatch repair-deficient tumors. Whole-study context: Patients had approximately 11 mismatch repair-deficient cancer types, all previously treated and progressing. The study's findings and limits: Tumor-resident clones, often undetectable pretreatment in blood, expanded then contracted after pembrolizumab.

Some clones are missing from TCRdb's copy, which holds only in-frame ones; the method was immunoSEQ multiplex PCR. Altogether some 84,000 clones are present, 81% being singletons, with the ten largest covering just over 2.5%. This receptor was identified in an adult with mismatch repair-deficient cancer. The sample was peripheral blood, taken 12 weeks after starting pembrolizumab.

The CDR3 DNA follows: TGTGCCAGCAGCGTGAGACCCGGGACAGGGGGCGCGAGGGCCACCGGGGAGCTGTTTTTT. Its translation is CASSVRPGTGGARATGELFF. The J gene is TRBJ2-2, the V gene TRBV9; 12 positions match TRBD1. CDR3 size: 20 residues. Trimming removed 2 bases from V and 4 bases from J; junction bases left unmatched: 15. CDR1 is SGDLS and CDR2 is YYNGEE in the germline V gene. Using reference TRBV9 and TRBJ2-2 for the parts outside the CDR3, the full variable domain is DSGVTQTPKHLITATGQRVTLRCSPRSGDLSVYWYQQSLDQGLQFLIQYYNGEERAKGNILERFSAQQFPDLHSELNLSSLELGDSALYFCASSVRPGTGGARATGELFFGEGSRLTVL.